This TCR beta chain was found in a study of response to subunit inactivated influenza vaccine. Study-wide findings and caveats: There was a suggestion from the authors that each seasonal influenza vaccination recruits few new T cells.

TCRdb analysed the RT-PCR reads with MiXCR anew, one entry per CDR3 protein. The repertoire includes under 950,000 distinct CDR3 sequences, 21% of them detected once, and approximately 10% sits in the top ten. This clonotype was observed a few times. What it binds is unknown. V was pared by 8 bases and J by 0 bases, with 19 bases between. There are 16 residues in the CDR3. Germline V gene sequence: CDR1 MDHEN, CDR2 SYDVKM. The clonotype comes from a man aged 50 to 60 who received an inactivated influenza vaccine. Material: PBMCs from blood, obtained approximately 5 days after vaccination. The rearrangement joins TRBV28 to TRBJ1-1; unclear D gene. In DNA, the CDR3 is TGTGCCAGCTTTTCCATGGTAAGGGTTCTGAACACTGAAGCTTTCTTT. Translation gives CASFSMVRVLNTEAFF.